A selection of T cell receptor beta chains follows, all from one sample in a study of blood T cells in healthy people across ages. TCRdb reprocessed the 5' RACE reads via MiXCR and lists one record per CDR3 protein. The sample consists of about 1,400,000 distinct CDR3 sequences, about 43% of them appearing once. Sequencing was performed on blood. Receptor source: a woman between 18 and 29 years old in good health. CDR3s include the opening cysteine and the closing phenylalanine or tryptophan. The D gene is left open where the match is weak. Some rows mark clone size as missing; the rest say once, few, many or name a class of expanded clone.

cdr3_aa: CASSERAGGSREQFF; cdr3_nt: TGTGCCAGCAGTGAAAGGGCGGGGGGGTCGCGCGAGCAGTTCTTC; j_call: TRBJ2-1; d_call: TRBD2; v_call: TRBV2; clone_size: NA
cdr3_aa: CSVILAVRGETQYF; cdr3_nt: TGCAGTGTCATACTAGCGGTCAGGGGAGAGACCCAGTACTTC; j_call: TRBJ2-5; d_call: TRBD2; v_call: TRBV20-1; clone_size: few
cdr3_aa: CASSLLTTGIDGYTF; cdr3_nt: TGTGCCAGCAGCTTGCTTACGACAGGGATCGATGGCTACACCTTC; j_call: TRBJ1-2; d_call: TRBD1; v_call: TRBV5-5; clone_size: NA
cdr3_aa: CASSSRTGIDEQFF; cdr3_nt: TGTGCCAGCAGTTCGAGGACAGGGATCGATGAGCAGTTCTTC; j_call: TRBJ2-1; d_call: TRBD1; v_call: TRBV12-3/TRBV12-4; clone_size: NA
cdr3_aa: CASSWHRGKYSEQFF; cdr3_nt: TGTGCCAGCAGCTGGCACCGGGGCAAGTACAGTGAGCAGTTCTTC; j_call: TRBJ2-1; d_call: NA; v_call: TRBV7-9; clone_size: NA
cdr3_aa: CASSDAGTGGNTEAFF; cdr3_nt: TGTGCCAGCAGTGACGCCGGGACAGGAGGCAACACTGAAGCTTTCTTT; j_call: TRBJ1-1; d_call: TRBD1; v_call: TRBV6-6; clone_size: NA
cdr3_aa: CASSRGTGGQGDTQYF; cdr3_nt: TGTGCCAGCAGCCGAGGGACAGGTGGTCAAGGGGATACGCAGTATTTT; j_call: TRBJ2-3; d_call: TRBD1; v_call: TRBV12-3/TRBV12-4; clone_size: few
cdr3_aa: CASSLSPWYAHVSTDTQYF; cdr3_nt: TGTGCCAGCAGTTTATCCCCGTGGTATGCTCACGTTAGCACAGATACGCAGTATTTT; j_call: TRBJ2-3; d_call: NA; v_call: TRBV12-3/TRBV12-4; clone_size: few
cdr3_aa: CASGRPSGGFENEQFF; cdr3_nt: TGTGCTAGTGGTCGTCCTAGCGGGGGGTTTGAGAATGAGCAGTTCTTC; j_call: TRBJ2-1; d_call: TRBD2; v_call: TRBV12-5; clone_size: NA
cdr3_aa: CASSLVRTNLQETQFF; cdr3_nt: TGTGCCAGCAGCTTAGTGAGGACTAACTTACAAGAGACCCAGTTCTTC; j_call: TRBJ2-1; d_call: NA; v_call: TRBV7-2; clone_size: few
cdr3_aa: CASSQTGTENNSPLHF; cdr3_nt: TGCGCCAGCAGCCAGACCGGGACAGAAAATAATTCACCCCTCCACTTT; j_call: TRBJ1-6; d_call: TRBD1; v_call: TRBV4-1; clone_size: few
cdr3_aa: CASSPDGSTQYF; cdr3_nt: TGTGCCAGCTCACCGGACGGGAGTACGCAGTATTTT; j_call: TRBJ2-3; d_call: NA; v_call: TRBV18; clone_size: NA
cdr3_aa: CASSTQRIGLAGESIEQFF; cdr3_nt: TGTGCCAGCAGCACCCAGAGGATCGGACTAGCGGGAGAGTCGATTGAGCAGTTCTTC; j_call: TRBJ2-1; d_call: TRBD2; v_call: TRBV11-2; clone_size: NA
cdr3_aa: CASRRSLTGELFF; cdr3_nt: TGTGCCAGCAGGAGAAGTCTTACCGGGGAGCTGTTTTTT; j_call: TRBJ2-2; d_call: NA; v_call: TRBV7-2; clone_size: few
cdr3_aa: CASSQEGAGGGGEQYF; cdr3_nt: TGTGCCAGCAGCCAAGAGGGGGCGGGAGGGGGTGGCGAGCAGTACTTC; j_call: TRBJ2-7; d_call: TRBD2; v_call: TRBV3-1; clone_size: NA
cdr3_aa: CASGTWGDYGYTF; cdr3_nt: TGTGCCAGCGGGACATGGGGGGATTATGGCTACACCTTC; j_call: TRBJ1-2; d_call: NA; v_call: TRBV27; clone_size: few
cdr3_aa: CASSPVGLSYNEQFF; cdr3_nt: TGCGCCAGCAGCCCAGTGGGTCTGTCCTACAATGAGCAGTTCTTC; j_call: TRBJ2-1; d_call: NA; v_call: TRBV5-1; clone_size: NA
cdr3_aa: CASSPSRAGYTF; cdr3_nt: TGTGCCAGCAGCCCCTCCAGGGCTGGCTACACCTTC; j_call: TRBJ1-2; d_call: NA; v_call: TRBV12-3/TRBV12-4; clone_size: NA
cdr3_aa: CSAKTAIVYGYTF; cdr3_nt: TGCAGTGCTAAGACAGCTATCGTCTATGGCTACACCTTC; j_call: TRBJ1-2; d_call: NA; v_call: TRBV20-1; clone_size: few
cdr3_aa: CAINAAGTGIGEAFF; cdr3_nt: TGTGCTATAAATGCTGCCGGGACAGGGATAGGTGAAGCTTTCTTT; j_call: TRBJ1-1; d_call: TRBD1; v_call: TRBV28; clone_size: NA
cdr3_aa: CASTAGQGPLEAQYF; cdr3_nt: TGTGCCAGCACCGCAGGACAGGGGCCCCTCGAGGCCCAGTACTTC; j_call: TRBJ2-5; d_call: TRBD1; v_call: TRBV12-3/TRBV12-4; clone_size: NA
cdr3_aa: CASSLVQGAPNIQYF; cdr3_nt: TGTGCCAGCAGCTTAGTACAGGGGGCTCCAAACATTCAGTACTTC; j_call: TRBJ2-4; d_call: TRBD1; v_call: TRBV7-9; clone_size: few
cdr3_aa: CASSPGAGTAIVYNEQFF; cdr3_nt: TGTGCCAGCAGCCCGGGTGCAGGGACAGCAATCGTCTACAATGAGCAGTTCTTC; j_call: TRBJ2-1; d_call: TRBD1; v_call: TRBV14; clone_size: few
cdr3_aa: CASINQMAGADTQYF; cdr3_nt: TGTGCCAGCATTAATCAAATGGCTGGCGCAGATACGCAGTATTTT; j_call: TRBJ2-3; d_call: NA; v_call: TRBV28; clone_size: NA
cdr3_aa: CASSQSQGVEAFF; cdr3_nt: TGCGCCAGCAGCCAGTCTCAGGGGGTTGAAGCTTTCTTT; j_call: TRBJ1-1; d_call: TRBD1; v_call: TRBV4-1; clone_size: few
cdr3_aa: CSAAQGSSSYEQYF; cdr3_nt: TGCAGTGCTGCCCAGGGCTCCAGCTCCTACGAGCAGTACTTC; j_call: TRBJ2-7; d_call: NA; v_call: TRBV20-1; clone_size: NA
cdr3_aa: CASSWGTGENYGYTF; cdr3_nt: TGCGCCAGCAGCTGGGGGACAGGCGAGAACTATGGCTACACCTTC; j_call: TRBJ1-2; d_call: TRBD1; v_call: TRBV5-1; clone_size: NA
cdr3_aa: CASSSGTGQFF; cdr3_nt: TGCGCCAGCAGCTCCGGGACAGGACAGTTCTTC; j_call: TRBJ2-1; d_call: TRBD1; v_call: TRBV5-1; clone_size: NA
cdr3_aa: CASSLGRRYSNQPQHF; cdr3_nt: TGTGCCAGCAGCCTCGGACGGAGGTATAGCAATCAGCCCCAGCATTTT; j_call: TRBJ1-5; d_call: NA; v_call: TRBV28; clone_size: once
cdr3_aa: CASVPPRGTDTQYF; cdr3_nt: TGTGCCAGCGTGCCCCCACGGGGCACAGATACGCAGTATTTT; j_call: TRBJ2-3; d_call: NA; v_call: TRBV7-9; clone_size: NA
cdr3_aa: CASSPSGTVYNEQFF; cdr3_nt: TGTGCCAGCAGCCCAAGTGGGACAGTGTACAATGAGCAGTTCTTC; j_call: TRBJ2-1; d_call: TRBD1; v_call: TRBV7-3; clone_size: NA
cdr3_aa: CASSHESGLFYEQYF; cdr3_nt: TGCGCCAGCAGCCATGAGTCCGGCCTATTCTACGAGCAGTACTTC; j_call: TRBJ2-7; d_call: NA; v_call: TRBV4-1; clone_size: NA
cdr3_aa: CASSQEGSYHNYGYTF; cdr3_nt: TGCGCCAGCAGCCAAGAGGGCAGCTACCACAACTATGGCTACACCTTC; j_call: TRBJ1-2; d_call: NA; v_call: TRBV4-1; clone_size: few
cdr3_aa: CASSQDGFFSGRTDTQYF; cdr3_nt: TGTGCCAGCAGCCAAGACGGTTTCTTTTCAGGGAGAACAGATACGCAGTATTTT; j_call: TRBJ2-3; d_call: NA; v_call: TRBV3-1; clone_size: NA
cdr3_aa: CASTEAIAGTESYEQYF; cdr3_nt: TGTGCCAGCACTGAAGCTATTGCCGGGACGGAGTCCTACGAGCAGTACTTC; j_call: TRBJ2-7; d_call: NA; v_call: TRBV6-1; clone_size: few